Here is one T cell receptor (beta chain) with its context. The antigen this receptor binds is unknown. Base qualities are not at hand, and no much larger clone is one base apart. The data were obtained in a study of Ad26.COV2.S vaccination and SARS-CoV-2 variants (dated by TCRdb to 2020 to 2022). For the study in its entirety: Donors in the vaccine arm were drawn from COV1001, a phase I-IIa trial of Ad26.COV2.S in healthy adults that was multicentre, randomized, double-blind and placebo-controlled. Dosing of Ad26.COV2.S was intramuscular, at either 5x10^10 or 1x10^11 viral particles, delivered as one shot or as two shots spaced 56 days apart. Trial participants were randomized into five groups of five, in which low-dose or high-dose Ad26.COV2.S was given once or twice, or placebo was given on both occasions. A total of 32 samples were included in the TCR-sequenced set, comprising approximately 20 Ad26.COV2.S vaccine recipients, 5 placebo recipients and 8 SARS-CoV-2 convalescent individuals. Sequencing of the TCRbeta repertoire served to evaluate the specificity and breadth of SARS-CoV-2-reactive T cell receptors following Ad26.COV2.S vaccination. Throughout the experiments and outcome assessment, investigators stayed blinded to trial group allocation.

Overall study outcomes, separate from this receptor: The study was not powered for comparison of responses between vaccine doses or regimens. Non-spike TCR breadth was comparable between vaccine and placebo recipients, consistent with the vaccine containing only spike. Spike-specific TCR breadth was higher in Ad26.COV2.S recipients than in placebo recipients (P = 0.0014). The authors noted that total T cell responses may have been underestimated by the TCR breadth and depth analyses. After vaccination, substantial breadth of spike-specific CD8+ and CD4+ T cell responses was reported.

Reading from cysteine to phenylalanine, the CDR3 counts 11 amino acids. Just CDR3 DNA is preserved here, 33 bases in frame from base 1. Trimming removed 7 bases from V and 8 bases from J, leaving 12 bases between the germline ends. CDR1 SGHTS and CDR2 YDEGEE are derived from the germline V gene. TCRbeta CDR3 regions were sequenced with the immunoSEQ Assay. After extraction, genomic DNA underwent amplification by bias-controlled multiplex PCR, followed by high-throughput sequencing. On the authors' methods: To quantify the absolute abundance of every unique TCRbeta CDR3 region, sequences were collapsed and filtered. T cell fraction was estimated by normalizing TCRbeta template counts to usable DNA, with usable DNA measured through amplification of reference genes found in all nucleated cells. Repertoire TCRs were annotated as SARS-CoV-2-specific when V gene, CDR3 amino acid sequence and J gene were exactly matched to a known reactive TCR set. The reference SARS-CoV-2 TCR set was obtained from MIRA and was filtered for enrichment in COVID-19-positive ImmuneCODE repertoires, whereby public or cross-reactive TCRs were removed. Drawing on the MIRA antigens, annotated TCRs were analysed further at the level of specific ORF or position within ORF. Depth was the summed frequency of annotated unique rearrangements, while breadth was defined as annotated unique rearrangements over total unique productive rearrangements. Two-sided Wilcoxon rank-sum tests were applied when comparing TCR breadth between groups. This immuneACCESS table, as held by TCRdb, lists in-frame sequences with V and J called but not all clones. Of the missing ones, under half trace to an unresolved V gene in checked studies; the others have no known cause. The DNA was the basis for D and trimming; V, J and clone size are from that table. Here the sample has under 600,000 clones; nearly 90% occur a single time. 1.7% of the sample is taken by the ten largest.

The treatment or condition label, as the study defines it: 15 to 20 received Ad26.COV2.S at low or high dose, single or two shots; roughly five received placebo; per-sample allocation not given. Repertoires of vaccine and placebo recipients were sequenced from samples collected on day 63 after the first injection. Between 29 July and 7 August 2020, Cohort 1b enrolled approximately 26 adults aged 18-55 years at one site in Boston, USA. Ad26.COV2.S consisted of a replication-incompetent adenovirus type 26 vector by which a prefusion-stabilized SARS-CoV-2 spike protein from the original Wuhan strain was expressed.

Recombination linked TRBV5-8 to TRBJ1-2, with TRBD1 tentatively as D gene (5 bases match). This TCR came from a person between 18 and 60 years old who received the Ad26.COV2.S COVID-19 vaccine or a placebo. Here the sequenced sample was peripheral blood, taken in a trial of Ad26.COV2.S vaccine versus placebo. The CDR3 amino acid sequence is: CASGTAWGYTF. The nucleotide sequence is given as TGTGCCAGCGGGACGGCCTGGGGCTACACCTTC.